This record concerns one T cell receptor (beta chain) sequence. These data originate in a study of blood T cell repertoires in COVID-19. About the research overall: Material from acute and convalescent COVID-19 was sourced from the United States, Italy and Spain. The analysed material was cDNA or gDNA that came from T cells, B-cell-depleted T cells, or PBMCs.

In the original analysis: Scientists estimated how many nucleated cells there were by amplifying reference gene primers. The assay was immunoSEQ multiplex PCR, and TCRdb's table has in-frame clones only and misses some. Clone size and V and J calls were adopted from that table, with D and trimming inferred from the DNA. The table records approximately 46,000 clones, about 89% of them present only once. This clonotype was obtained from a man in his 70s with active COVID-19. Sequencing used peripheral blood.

CDR3: CASSSLAGATDNEQFF. CDR3 nucleotide sequence: TGTGCCAGCAGTTCCTTAGCGGGGGCCACCGACAATGAGCAGTTCTTC. This sequence joins TRBV28 and TRBJ2-1, with 9 bases aligning to TRBD2. V shed 4 bases, J shed 5 bases, and the junction held 9 bases outside the gene matches. Per the germline V gene, CDR1 is MDHEN and CDR2 is SYDVKM. CDR3 length equals 16 residues. Combining the CDR3 with reference TRBV28 and TRBJ2-1 gives the whole variable domain DVKVTQSSRYLVKRTGEKVFLECVQDMDHENMFWYRQDPGLGLRLIYFSYDVKMKEKGDIPEGYSVSREKKERFSLILESASTNQTSMYLCASSSLAGATDNEQFFGPGTRLTVL.